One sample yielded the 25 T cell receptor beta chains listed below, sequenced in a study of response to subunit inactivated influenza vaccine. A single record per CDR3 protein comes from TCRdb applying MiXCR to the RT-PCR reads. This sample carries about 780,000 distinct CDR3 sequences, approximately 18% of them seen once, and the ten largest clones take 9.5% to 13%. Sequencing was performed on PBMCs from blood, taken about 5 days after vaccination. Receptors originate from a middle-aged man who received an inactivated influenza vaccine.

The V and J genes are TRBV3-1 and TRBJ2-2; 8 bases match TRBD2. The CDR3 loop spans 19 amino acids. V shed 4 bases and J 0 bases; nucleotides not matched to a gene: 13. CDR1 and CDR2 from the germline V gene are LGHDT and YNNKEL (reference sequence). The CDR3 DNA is TGTGCCAGCAGCCCTCCCCTCAACAGCGGGGGTTCGAACACCGGGGAGCTGTTTTTT. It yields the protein CASSPPLNSGGSNTGELFF.

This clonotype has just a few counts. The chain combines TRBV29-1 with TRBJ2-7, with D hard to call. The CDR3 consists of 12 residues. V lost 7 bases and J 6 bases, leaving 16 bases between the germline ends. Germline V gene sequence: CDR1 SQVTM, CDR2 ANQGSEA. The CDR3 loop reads CSAISGSGEQYF. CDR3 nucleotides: TGCAGCGCTATCTCCGGTTCAGGCGAGCAGTACTTC.

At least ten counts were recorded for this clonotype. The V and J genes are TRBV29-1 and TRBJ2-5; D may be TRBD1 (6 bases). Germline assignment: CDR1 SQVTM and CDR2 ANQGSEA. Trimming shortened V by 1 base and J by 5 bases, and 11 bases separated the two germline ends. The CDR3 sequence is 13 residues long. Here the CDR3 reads CSVEGDNLETQYF. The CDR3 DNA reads TGCAGCGTTGAAGGGGACAATTTGGAGACCCAGTACTTC.

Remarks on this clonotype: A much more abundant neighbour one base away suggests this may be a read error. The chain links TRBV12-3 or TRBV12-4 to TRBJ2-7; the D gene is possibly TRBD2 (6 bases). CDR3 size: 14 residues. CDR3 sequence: CDSSLGGKVYEQYF. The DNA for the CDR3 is TGTGACAGCAGTTTAGGAGGGAAAGTCTACGAGCAGTACTTC.

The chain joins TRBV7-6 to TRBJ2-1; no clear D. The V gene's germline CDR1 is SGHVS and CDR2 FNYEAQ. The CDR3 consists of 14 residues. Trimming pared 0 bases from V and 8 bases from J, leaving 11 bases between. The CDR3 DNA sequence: TGTGCCAGCAGCTTAGCTGGGCTCAAGGATGAGCAGTTCTTC. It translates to CASSLAGLKDEQFF.

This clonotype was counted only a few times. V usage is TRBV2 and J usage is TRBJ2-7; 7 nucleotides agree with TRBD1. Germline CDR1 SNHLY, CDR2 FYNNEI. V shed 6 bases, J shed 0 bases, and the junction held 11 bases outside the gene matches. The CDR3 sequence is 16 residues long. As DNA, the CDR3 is TGTGCCAGCAGCGGAATGACAGGGACAAGCTCCTACGAGCAGTACTTC. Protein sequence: CASSGMTGTSSYEQYF. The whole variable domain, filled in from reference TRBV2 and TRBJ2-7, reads EPEVTQTPSHQVTQMGQEVILRCVPISNHLYFYWYRQILGQKVEFLVSFYNNEISEKSEIFDDQFSVERPDGSNFTLKIRSTKLEDSAMYFCASSGMTGTSSYEQYFGPGTRLTVT.

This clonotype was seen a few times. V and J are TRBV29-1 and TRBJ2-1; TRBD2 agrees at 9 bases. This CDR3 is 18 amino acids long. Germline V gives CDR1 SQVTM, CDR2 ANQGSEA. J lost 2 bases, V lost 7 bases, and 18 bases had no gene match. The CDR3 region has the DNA TGCAGCGGGAAGGCAGAGTTAGCGGGAGCGTACCCCTACAATGAGCAGTTCTTC. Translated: CSGKAELAGAYPYNEQFF.

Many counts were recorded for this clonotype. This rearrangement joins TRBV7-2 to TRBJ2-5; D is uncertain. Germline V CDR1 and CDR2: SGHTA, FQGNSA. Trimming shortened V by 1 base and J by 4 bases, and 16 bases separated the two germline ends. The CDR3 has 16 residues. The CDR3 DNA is TGTGCCAGCAGCTTAGGCATGGGTTTAGGCTTAGAGACCCAGTACTTC. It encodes CASSLGMGLGLETQYF.

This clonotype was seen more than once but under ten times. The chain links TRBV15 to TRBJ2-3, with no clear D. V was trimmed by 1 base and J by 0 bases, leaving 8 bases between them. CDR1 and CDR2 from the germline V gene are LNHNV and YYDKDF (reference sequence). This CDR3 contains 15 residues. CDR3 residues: CATSRVFGSTDTQYF. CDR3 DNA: TGTGCCACCAGCAGAGTATTCGGAAGCACAGATACGCAGTATTTT.

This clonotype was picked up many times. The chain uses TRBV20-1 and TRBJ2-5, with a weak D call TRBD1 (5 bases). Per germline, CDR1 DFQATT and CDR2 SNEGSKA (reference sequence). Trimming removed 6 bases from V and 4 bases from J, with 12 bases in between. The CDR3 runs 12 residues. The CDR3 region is CSAITGSETQYF. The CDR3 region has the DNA TGCAGTGCCATAACAGGATCAGAGACCCAGTACTTC.

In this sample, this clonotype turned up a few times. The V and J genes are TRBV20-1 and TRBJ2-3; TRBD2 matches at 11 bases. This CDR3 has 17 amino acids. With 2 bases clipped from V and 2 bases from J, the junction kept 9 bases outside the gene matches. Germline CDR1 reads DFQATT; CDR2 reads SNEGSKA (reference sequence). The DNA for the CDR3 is TGCAGTGCTAGACCCCCCCCTAGCGGGGGGATCACAGATACGCAGTATTTT. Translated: CSARPPPSGGITDTQYF.

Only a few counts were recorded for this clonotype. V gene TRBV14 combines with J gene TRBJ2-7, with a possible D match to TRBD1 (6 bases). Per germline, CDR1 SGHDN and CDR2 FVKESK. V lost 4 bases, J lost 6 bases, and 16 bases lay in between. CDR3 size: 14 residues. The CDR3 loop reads CASSLFEGVSEQYF. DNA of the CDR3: TGTGCCAGCAGCCTGTTTGAGGGGGTCAGCGAGCAGTACTTC. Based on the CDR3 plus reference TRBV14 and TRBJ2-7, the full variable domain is EAGVTQFPSHSVIEKGQTVTLRCDPISGHDNLYWYRRVMGKEIKFLLHFVKESKQDESGMPNNRFLAERTGGTYSTLKVQPAELEDSGVYFCASSLFEGVSEQYFGPGTRLTVT.

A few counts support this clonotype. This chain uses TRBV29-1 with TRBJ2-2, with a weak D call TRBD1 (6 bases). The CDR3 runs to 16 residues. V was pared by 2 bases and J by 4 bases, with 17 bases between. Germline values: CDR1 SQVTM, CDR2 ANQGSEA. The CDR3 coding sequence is TGCAGCGTTGAATTGAGGCAGGGGCTCGGCACCGGGGAGCTGTTTTTT. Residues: CSVELRQGLGTGELFF.

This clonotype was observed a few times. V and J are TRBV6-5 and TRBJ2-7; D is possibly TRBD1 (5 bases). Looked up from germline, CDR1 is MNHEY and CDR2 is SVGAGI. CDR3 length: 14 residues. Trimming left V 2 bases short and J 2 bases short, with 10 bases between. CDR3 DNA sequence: TGTGCCAGCAGTTACCACAGGTTGGCCTACGAGCAGTACTTC. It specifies CASSYHRLAYEQYF.

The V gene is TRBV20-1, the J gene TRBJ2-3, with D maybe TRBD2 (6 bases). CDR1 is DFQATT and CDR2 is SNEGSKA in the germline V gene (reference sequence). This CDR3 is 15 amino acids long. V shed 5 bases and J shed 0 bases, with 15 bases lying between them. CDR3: CSAWDLQTSTDTQYF. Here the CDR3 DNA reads TGCAGTGCTTGGGACTTACAAACTAGCACAGATACGCAGTATTTT.

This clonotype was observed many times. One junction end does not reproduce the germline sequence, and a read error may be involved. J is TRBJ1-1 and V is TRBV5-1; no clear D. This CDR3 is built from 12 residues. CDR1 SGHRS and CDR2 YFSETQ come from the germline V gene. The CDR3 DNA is TGCGCCAGCAGATTGGTGAACACTGAAGCTTTCTTT. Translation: CASRLVNTEAFF. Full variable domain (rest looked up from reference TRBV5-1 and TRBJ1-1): KAGVTQTPRYLIKTRGQQVTLSCSPISGHRSVSWYQQTPGQGLQFLFEYFSETQRNKGNFPGRFSGRQFSNSRSEMNVSTLELGDSALYLCASRLVNTEAFFGQGTRLTVV.

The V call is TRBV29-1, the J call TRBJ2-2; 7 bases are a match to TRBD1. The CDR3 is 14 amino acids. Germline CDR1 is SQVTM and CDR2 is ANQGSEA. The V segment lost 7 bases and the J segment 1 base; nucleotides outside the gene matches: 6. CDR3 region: CSAQTGMNTGELFF. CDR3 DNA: TGCAGCGCCCAGACAGGGATGAACACCGGGGAGCTGTTTTTT.

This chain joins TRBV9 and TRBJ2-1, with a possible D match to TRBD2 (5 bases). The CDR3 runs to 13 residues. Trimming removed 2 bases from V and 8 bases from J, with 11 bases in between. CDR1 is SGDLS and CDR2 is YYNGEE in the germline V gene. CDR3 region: CASSVHSADEQFF. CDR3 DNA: TGTGCCAGCAGCGTCCATAGCGCGGATGAGCAGTTCTTC.

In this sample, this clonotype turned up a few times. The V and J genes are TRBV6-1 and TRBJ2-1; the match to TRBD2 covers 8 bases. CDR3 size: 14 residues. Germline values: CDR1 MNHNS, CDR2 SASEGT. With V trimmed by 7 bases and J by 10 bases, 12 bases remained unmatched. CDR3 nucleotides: TGTGCCAGCATCCCGGGGGGGTCCCGGGGGGAGCAGTTCTTC. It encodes CASIPGGSRGEQFF.

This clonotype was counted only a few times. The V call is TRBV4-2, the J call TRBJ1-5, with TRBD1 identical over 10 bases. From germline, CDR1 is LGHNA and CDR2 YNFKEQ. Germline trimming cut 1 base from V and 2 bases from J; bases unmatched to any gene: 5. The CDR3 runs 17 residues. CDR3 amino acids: CASSQVLGTGGNQPQHF. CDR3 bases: TGTGCCAGCAGCCAAGTCCTCGGGACAGGGGGCAATCAGCCCCAGCATTTT.

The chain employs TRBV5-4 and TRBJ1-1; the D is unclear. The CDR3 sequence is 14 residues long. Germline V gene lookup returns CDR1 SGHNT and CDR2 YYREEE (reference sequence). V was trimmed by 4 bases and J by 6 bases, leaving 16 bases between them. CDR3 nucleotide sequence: TGTGCCAGCAGCCCGGACGGGCGAATGGCTGAAGCTTTCTTT. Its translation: CASSPDGRMAEAFF.

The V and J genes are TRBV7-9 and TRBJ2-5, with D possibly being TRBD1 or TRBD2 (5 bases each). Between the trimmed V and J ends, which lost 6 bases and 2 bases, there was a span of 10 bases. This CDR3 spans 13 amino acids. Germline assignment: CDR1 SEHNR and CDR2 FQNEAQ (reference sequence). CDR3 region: CASRRGGQETQYF. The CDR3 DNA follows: TGTGCCAGCAGGAGGGGCGGTCAAGAGACCCAGTACTTC. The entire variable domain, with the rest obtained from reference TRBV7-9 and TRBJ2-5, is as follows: DTGVSQNPRHKITKRGQNVTFRCDPISEHNRLYWYRQTLGQGPEFLTYFQNEAQLEKSRLLSDRFSAERPKGSFSTLEIQRTEQGDSAMYLCASRRGGQETQYFGPGTRLLVL.

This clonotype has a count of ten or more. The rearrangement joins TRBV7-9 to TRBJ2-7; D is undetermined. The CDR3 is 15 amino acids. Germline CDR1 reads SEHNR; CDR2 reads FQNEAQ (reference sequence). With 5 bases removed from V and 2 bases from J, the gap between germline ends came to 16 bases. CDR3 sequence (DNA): TGTGCCAGCAGCACAAACGTGGGGTTACCCTACGAGCAGTACTTC. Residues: CASSTNVGLPYEQYF.

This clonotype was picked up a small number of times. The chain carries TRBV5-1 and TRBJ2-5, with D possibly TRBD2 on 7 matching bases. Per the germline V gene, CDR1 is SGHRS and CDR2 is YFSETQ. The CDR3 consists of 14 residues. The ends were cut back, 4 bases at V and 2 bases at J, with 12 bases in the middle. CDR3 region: CASSGGGHQETQYF. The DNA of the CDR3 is TGCGCCAGCAGCGGGGGGGGCCATCAAGAGACCCAGTACTTC. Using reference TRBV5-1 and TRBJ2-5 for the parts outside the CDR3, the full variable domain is KAGVTQTPRYLIKTRGQQVTLSCSPISGHRSVSWYQQTPGQGLQFLFEYFSETQRNKGNFPGRFSGRQFSNSRSEMNVSTLELGDSALYLCASSGGGHQETQYFGPGTRLLVL.

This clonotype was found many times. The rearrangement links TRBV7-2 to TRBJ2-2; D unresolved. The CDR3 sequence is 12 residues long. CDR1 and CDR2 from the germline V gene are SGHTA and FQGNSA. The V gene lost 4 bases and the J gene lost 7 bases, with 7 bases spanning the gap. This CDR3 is CASSSLGGELFF. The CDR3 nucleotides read TGTGCCAGCAGCTCCTTAGGCGGGGAGCTGTTTTTT.